Below are 30 T cell receptor beta chains sequenced from a single sample in a study of CD8+CD57+ T cells in acquired aplastic anemia. The template used for profiling TCR beta VDJ and CDR3 was genomic DNA. TCRdb recomputed calls from the reads with MiXCR, one row per CDR3 protein. Of under 75,000 distinct CDR3 sequences listed, around half are singletons. The sequenced sample consisted of sorted CD4+, CD8+, or CD8+CD57+ T cells (not recorded which) from PBMCs. These receptors were taken from a human donor in good health, serving as a control.

Only a few counts were recorded for this clonotype. V usage is TRBV19 and J usage is TRBJ1-6; D not resolved. This CDR3 comprises 14 residues. Germline V lookup: CDR1 LNHDA, CDR2 SQIVND (reference sequence). The germline V and J ends were trimmed by 2 bases and 4 bases, with 6 bases remaining between them. In DNA, the CDR3 is TGTGCCAGTAGTATACCACAGTATAATTCACCCCTCCACTTT. Its protein product is CASSIPQYNSPLHF.

The V gene is TRBV7-2, the J gene TRBJ2-3, with D tentatively TRBD1 (6 bases). The CDR3 spans 13 residues. The V gene's germline CDR1 is SGHTA and CDR2 FQGNSA. The V end was cut by 3 bases, the J end by 6 bases, with 10 bases between. The CDR3 nucleotides read TGTGCCAGCAGCTTCGAGGGGGTCGATACGCAGTATTTT. Residues: CASSFEGVDTQYF.

This clonotype was counted once. The chain couples TRBV19 to TRBJ2-7; D is undetermined. CDR1 is LNHDA, CDR2 SQIVND, per germline (reference sequence). Trimming shortened V by 9 bases and J by 4 bases, and 16 bases separated the two germline ends. This CDR3 contains 13 residues. CDR3 sequence (DNA): TGTGCCAGCAGTCCCAGGAACCCTTACGAGCAGTACTTC. Its translation: CASSPRNPYEQYF.

This clonotype was found many times. This chain joins TRBV5-1 and TRBJ1-1, with unresolved D. V dropped 4 bases and J dropped 6 bases, with 16 bases sitting between them. The germline gives CDR1 SGHRS, CDR2 YFSETQ. This CDR3 spans 14 amino acids. CDR3 DNA: TGCGCCAGCAGCCCGGCACGAGGCTGGCCTGAAGCTTTCTTT. It is translated as CASSPARGWPEAFF.

This clonotype was seen a handful of times. This chain joins TRBV2 and TRBJ2-5, with 9 bases identical to TRBD2. The CDR3 is made up of 15 amino acids. Germline CDR1 and CDR2: SNHLY and FYNNEI. After removal of 4 bases from V and 3 bases from J, the junction contained 6 bases not matched to a gene. In DNA form, the CDR3 reads TGTGCCAGCAGTGCGGGCGGGGGGGCCAAAGAGACCCAGTACTTC. It encodes CASSAGGGAKETQYF.

Many counts were recorded for this clonotype. The CDR3 sequence is CSARDAWGNEQFF. CDR3 sequence (DNA): TGCAGTGCTAGAGATGCCTGGGGGAATGAGCAGTTCTTC. The chain recombines TRBV20-1 with TRBJ2-1; D could derive from TRBD1 or TRBD2 (5 bases each). The CDR3 consists of 13 residues. Germline CDR1 reads DFQATT; CDR2 reads SNEGSKA (reference sequence). V shed 0 bases and J shed 7 bases, with 10 bases lying between them.

This chain uses TRBV27 with TRBJ2-3; 8 bases fit TRBD2. With 3 bases clipped from V and 4 bases from J, the junction kept 3 bases outside the gene matches. The CDR3 sequence is 14 residues long. The germline V gene encodes CDR1 MNHEY and CDR2 SMNVEV (reference sequence). The CDR3 sequence: CASSFGSGADTQYF. The DNA of the CDR3 is TGTGCCAGCAGTTTCGGTAGCGGGGCAGATACGCAGTATTTT.

A note on this clonotype: The junction departs from the called germline gene at one end, perhaps through a read error. The chain employs TRBV12-3 or TRBV12-4 and TRBJ1-5; tentatively, D is TRBD1 (5 bases). The CDR3 sequence is 14 residues long. The DNA of the CDR3 is TGTCCCAGTGGGGCATTTGGACAAGGACAGCCCCAGCATTTT. Residues: CPSGAFGQGQPQHF.

This clonotype was seen many times. This sequence joins TRBV13 and TRBJ2-5, with D uncertain. The CDR3 sequence is 13 residues long. CDR1 is PRHDT and CDR2 is FYEKMQ in the germline V gene (reference sequence). Trimming left V 0 bases short and J 3 bases short, with 5 bases between. The CDR3 DNA is TGTGCCAGCAGCTTAGGGCAAGAAGAGACCCAGTACTTC. Its translation: CASSLGQEETQYF.

This clonotype occurred many times. This CDR3 reads CASSIGEKLFF. CDR3 coding DNA: TGTGCCAGTAGTATAGGGGAAAAACTGTTTTTT. The V gene is TRBV19, the J gene TRBJ1-4, with D unresolved. V lost 1 base and J 8 bases, leaving 2 bases between the germline ends. The CDR3 is 11 residues long. Germline CDR1 is LNHDA and CDR2 is SQIVND (reference sequence).

This clonotype was recorded at least ten times. The CDR3 reads CASSISTLTGGFLHQPQHF. CDR3 nucleotide sequence: TGTGCCAGTAGTATATCTACCTTGACAGGGGGTTTTTTACATCAGCCCCAGCATTTT. The chain combines TRBV19 with TRBJ1-5, with 9 bases identical to TRBD1. The length of the CDR3 is 19 residues. The ends lost 2 bases at V and 5 bases at J; junction bases unmatched: 16. The germline gives CDR1 LNHDA, CDR2 SQIVND (reference sequence).

The rearrangement uses TRBV2 and TRBJ1-2; D unresolved. Germline V gives CDR1 SNHLY, CDR2 FYNNEI. Trimming took 3 bases from V and 5 from J, leaving 13 bases between them. The CDR3 contains 14 residues. The CDR3, as DNA: TGTGCCAGCAGTGAGGCAGGAAGCGTATATGGCTACACCTTC. This gives the protein CASSEAGSVYGYTF.

In this sample, this clonotype turned up many times. V usage is TRBV7-2 and J usage is TRBJ1-6; 8 bases fit TRBD1. The germline gives CDR1 SGHTA, CDR2 FQGNSA. V shed 0 bases and J 14 bases; nucleotides not matched to a gene: 12. The CDR3 has 16 amino acids. In DNA, the CDR3 is TGTGCCAGCAGCTTAGCGACAGGGGCAGGCGGCGAGTCCCTCCACTTT. Translating it yields CASSLATGAGGESLHF.

This clonotype was observed many times. This chain links TRBV4-1 with TRBJ2-5; tentative D call: TRBD2 (5 bases). Trimming took off 1 base at V and 5 bases at J, with 11 bases between the two ends. The CDR3 length is 14 residues. In germline, CDR1 is MGHRA, CDR2 YSYEKL. The CDR3, as DNA: TGCGCCAGCAGCCAAGCAGACTACCTTGAGACCCAGTACTTC. Amino acids: CASSQADYLETQYF.

The sample holds many counts of this clonotype. The rearrangement uses TRBV2 and TRBJ2-1; 7 bases are shared with TRBD2. Germline CDR1 and CDR2: SNHLY and FYNNEI. V shed 1 base and J 4 bases; nucleotides not matched to a gene: 10. The length of the CDR3 is 17 residues. The CDR3 DNA reads as TGTGCCAGCAGTGAAGGCCCGCCCACTAGCGAATACAATGAGCAGTTCTTC. This gives the protein CASSEGPPTSEYNEQFF.

The chain joins TRBV19 to TRBJ2-7; no firm D call. The germline V and J ends were trimmed by 0 bases and 0 bases, with 3 bases remaining between them. This CDR3 has 13 amino acids. Germline lookup yields CDR1 LNHDA and CDR2 SQIVND (reference sequence). Written as DNA, the CDR3 is TGTGCCAGTAGTATAGAGGGCTCCTACGAGCAGTACTTC. Translated: CASSIEGSYEQYF.

This clonotype occurred a few times. V usage is TRBV29-1 and J usage is TRBJ2-7, with a weak D call TRBD2 (6 bases). This CDR3 contains 13 residues. V lost 4 bases and J lost 2, with 12 bases in between. Germline CDR1 is SQVTM and CDR2 is ANQGSEA. CDR3 DNA sequence: TGCAGCGTTGCGACTAGTGAGCCCTACGAGCAGTACTTC. Its protein is CSVATSEPYEQYF.

This clonotype has at least ten counts. V gene TRBV2 combines with J gene TRBJ1-5; D ambiguous. Trimming left V 2 bases short and J 6 bases short, with 14 bases between. The CDR3 is made up of 15 amino acids. Per the germline V gene, CDR1 is SNHLY and CDR2 is FYNNEI. CDR3 protein: CASSEIGSGTQPQHF. CDR3 bases: TGTGCCAGCAGTGAAATTGGCTCCGGCACTCAGCCCCAGCATTTT.

The chain joins TRBV24-1 to TRBJ1-2, with 7 bases that match TRBD1. V shed 5 bases and J 6 bases; nucleotides not matched to a gene: 5. CDR1 is KGHDR and CDR2 is SFDVKD in the germline V gene. The CDR3 consists of 13 residues. CDR3 region: CATSVQGNDGYTF. CDR3 nucleotides: TGTGCCACCAGTGTACAGGGGAATGATGGCTACACCTTC.

Many counts were recorded for this clonotype. The chain is built from TRBV28 and TRBJ2-6; D gene unclear. V was pared by 8 bases and J by 1 base, with 6 bases between. The CDR3 extends over 13 amino acids. Germline V gene sequence: CDR1 MDHEN, CDR2 SYDVKM. CDR3: CASVGSGANVLTF. CDR3 DNA sequence: TGTGCCAGCGTAGGATCTGGGGCCAACGTCCTGACTTTC.

The rearrangement links TRBV10-2 to TRBJ1-1, with TRBD1 identical over 7 bases. The CDR3 runs 17 residues. Germline V gene sequence: CDR1 WSHSY, CDR2 SAAADI. The V segment lost 2 bases and the J segment 0 bases; nucleotides outside the gene matches: 9. The CDR3 DNA sequence: TGCGCCAGCAGTGAGATAAAGAGGGGGCTGGTGAACACTGAAGCTTTCTTT. Its translation is CASSEIKRGLVNTEAFF.

There are many counts of this clonotype. The V call is TRBV4-1, the J call TRBJ1-5; no firm D call. V lost 1 base and J lost 9, with 10 bases in between. CDR3 length: 13 residues. Germline CDR1 and CDR2: MGHRA and YSYEKL. CDR3 bases: TGCGCCAGCAGCCAAGCGATGAACGGGCCCCAGCATTTT. Encoded protein: CASSQAMNGPQHF.

V usage is TRBV29-1 and J usage is TRBJ1-2; no firm D call. The CDR3 is made up of 10 amino acids. V was shortened by 5 bases and J by 10 bases, with 11 bases between the two germline ends. Per the germline V gene, CDR1 is SQVTM and CDR2 is ANQGSEA. In nucleotides, the CDR3 is TGCAGCGTTTCGGTGTCGGACTACACCTTC. Protein product: CSVSVSDYTF. Filled out from reference TRBV29-1 and TRBJ1-2, the complete variable domain reads SAVISQKPSRDICQRGTSLTIQCQVDSQVTMMFWYRQQPGQSLTLIATANQGSEATYESGFVIDKFPISRPNLTFSTLTVSNMSPEDSSIYLCSVSVSDYTFGSGTRLTVV.

The chain joins TRBV7-8 to TRBJ1-2, with 9 nucleotides matching TRBD1. Germline V gene lookup returns CDR1 SGHVS and CDR2 FQNEAQ. V trimming: 3 bases; J trimming: 4 bases; junction bases outside the gene matches: 3. The CDR3 totals 14 residues. CDR3 protein: CASSLDRGSYGYTF. The CDR3 coding sequence is TGTGCCAGCAGCTTGGACAGGGGATCCTATGGCTACACCTTC.

Regarding this clonotype: This may be a read error, as it is one base from a much larger clone. CDR3 residues: CASSQKLVASSYNEQFF. CDR3 bases: TGCGCCAGCAGCCAAAAATTGGTTGCCAGCTCCTACAATGAGCAGTTCTTC. The rearrangement joins TRBV4-1 to TRBJ2-1; D is unclear. V lost 2 bases to trimming and J lost 0 bases, with 14 bases between them. CDR1 is MGHRA, CDR2 YSYEKL, per germline. This CDR3 spans 17 amino acids.

This clonotype was observed many times. The chain couples TRBV5-1 to TRBJ2-5, with D perhaps given as TRBD1 or TRBD2 (6 bases each). CDR1 and CDR2 from the germline V gene are SGHRS and YFSETQ. This CDR3 spans 16 amino acids. V was cut by 1 base and J by 0 bases, with 13 bases left in between. This chain's CDR3 is CASSLSEGQYQETQYF. CDR3 DNA: TGCGCCAGCAGCTTGTCGGAGGGACAATACCAAGAGACCCAGTACTTC.

This chain joins TRBV2 and TRBJ1-6; 7 bases match TRBD1. V trimming: 6 bases; J trimming: 11 bases; junction bases outside the gene matches: 7. CDR3 length: 13 residues. The germline V gene has CDR1 SNHLY and CDR2 FYNNEI. This CDR3 is CASSEGAIPPLHF. In nucleotides, the CDR3 is TGTGCCAGCAGCGAGGGGGCGATTCCACCCCTCCACTTT. The whole variable domain, filled in from reference TRBV2 and TRBJ1-6, reads EPEVTQTPSHQVTQMGQEVILRCVPISNHLYFYWYRQILGQKVEFLVSFYNNEISEKSEIFDDQFSVERPDGSNFTLKIRSTKLEDSAMYFCASSEGAIPPLHFGNGTRLTVT.

The chain uses TRBV19 and TRBJ1-5; TRBD1 is a possible D gene (5 bases). This CDR3 has 12 residues. V lost 3 bases, J lost 10 bases, and 10 bases lay in between. CDR1 LNHDA and CDR2 SQIVND come from the germline V gene (reference sequence). For the CDR3, the DNA is TGTGCCAGTAGTATCTCGGGGCTACCCCAGCATTTT. It encodes CASSISGLPQHF.

Comments on this clonotype: One end of the junction does not line up with germline, which may come from a read error. This sequence joins TRBV9 and TRBJ2-7, with 9 bases identical to TRBD1. The CDR3 runs to 14 residues. CDR1 is SGDLS and CDR2 is YYNGEE in the germline V gene. CDR3 DNA: TGCGCCAGCATCGTAGCGGACAGGGGCCACGAGCAGTACTTC. It is translated as CASIVADRGHEQYF.

This clonotype has just a few counts. The chain is built from TRBV29-1 and TRBJ2-5; D ambiguous. Trimming took off 4 bases at V and 4 bases at J, with 4 bases between the two ends. Germline assignment: CDR1 SQVTM and CDR2 ANQGSEA. This CDR3 has 10 residues. This chain's CDR3 is CSVGGETQYF. The CDR3 nucleotides read TGCAGCGTTGGCGGAGAGACCCAGTACTTC.